These 28 T cell receptor beta chains were sequenced from one sample in a study of CD8 T cells in Susac syndrome. The RNA, roughly 0.45 to 1 ug, was put through reverse transcription using random hexamers. TCRdb recomputed calls from the immunoSEQ multiplex PCR reads with MiXCR, one row per CDR3 protein. The sample lists 150,000 or so distinct CDR3 sequences; around 94% were seen once. The material sequenced was CD4+ T cells from PBMCs. The receptors derive from a human donor in good health.

CDR3 bases: TGTGCCAGCAATGAACTGCGGGCCAACTCGCAGTATTTT. As protein: CASNELRANSQYF. The rearrangement joins TRBV14 to TRBJ2-3; possible D gene TRBD2, 5 bases. Germline-derived CDR1 and CDR2 are SGHDN and FVKESK. The CDR3 sequence is 13 residues long. V was clipped by 7 bases and J by 10 bases, with 18 bases between them.

About this clonotype: A junction end diverges from the germline sequence, so it may reflect a read error. The V call is TRBV12-3 or TRBV12-4, the J call TRBJ1-2, with 8 bases aligning to TRBD1. The CDR3 has 17 residues. The CDR3 bases are TGTGCCAGCAGCTTAGCAGGGGGCACTCCATTTAACTATGGCTACACCTTC. It specifies CASSLAGGTPFNYGYTF.

The V gene is TRBV5-1, the J gene TRBJ2-1, with 9 positions matching TRBD1. There are 16 residues in the CDR3. The germline V gene has CDR1 SGHRS and CDR2 YFSETQ. The ends lost 4 bases at V and 2 bases at J; junction bases unmatched: 7. The chain's CDR3 is CASSEGQGGPYNEQFF. CDR3 coding DNA: TGCGCCAGCAGCGAGGGACAGGGAGGCCCCTACAATGAGCAGTTCTTC.

The chain links TRBV2 to TRBJ2-1; 7 nucleotides align to TRBD2. Germline trimming cut 6 bases from V and 8 bases from J; bases unmatched to any gene: 10. Looked up from germline, CDR1 is SNHLY and CDR2 is FYNNEI. This CDR3 spans 14 amino acids. Written as DNA, the CDR3 is TGTGCCAGCAGGAGAGCGGGGACGGATCATGAGCAGTTCTTC. Translating gives CASRRAGTDHEQFF.

This chain connects TRBV4-1 to TRBJ1-2; D uncertain. Trimming shortened V by 0 bases and J by 3 bases, and 8 bases separated the two germline ends. Germline V gene lookup returns CDR1 MGHRA and CDR2 YSYEKL. The CDR3 loop spans 14 amino acids. The CDR3 here is CASSQELGHYGYTF. The CDR3 nucleotides are TGCGCCAGCAGCCAAGAGCTAGGACACTATGGCTACACCTTC.

This chain links TRBV9 with TRBJ2-3; possibly TRBD2 for D (7 bases). V shed 4 bases and J shed 2 bases, with 17 bases lying between them. Germline CDR1 SGDLS, CDR2 YYNGEE. The CDR3 sequence is 16 residues long. Here the CDR3 DNA reads TGTGCCAGCAGCCCCGGGGCGGGGGCCCCCACAGATACGCAGTATTTT. It translates to CASSPGAGAPTDTQYF.

J is TRBJ1-2 and V is TRBV29-1; D perhaps matches TRBD1 (5 bases). This CDR3 has 13 residues. Trimming pared 5 bases from V and 2 bases from J, leaving 12 bases between. Germline V gene data show CDR1 as SQVTM and CDR2 as ANQGSEA. The CDR3 protein is CSVLGRGNYGYTF. The CDR3 bases are TGCAGCGTTTTGGGGCGGGGGAACTATGGCTACACCTTC.

The chain joins TRBV15 to TRBJ2-7, with TRBD1 as a possible D gene (6 bases). Trimming shortened V by 1 base and J by 2 bases, and 12 bases separated the two germline ends. Germline CDR1 is LNHNV and CDR2 is YYDKDF (reference sequence). The CDR3 spans 15 residues. CDR3 bases: TGTGCCACCAGCAGAGGTTCTCAGGGGACCTACGAGCAGTACTTC. Translating it yields CATSRGSQGTYEQYF.

V is TRBV7-2 and J is TRBJ1-5; a possible D gene is TRBD1 (6 bases). This CDR3 comprises 14 residues. With 5 bases removed from V and 7 bases from J, the gap between germline ends came to 15 bases. The V gene's germline CDR1 is SGHTA and CDR2 FQGNSA. The CDR3 bases are TGTGCCAGCAGCCGAGGGGGGGGCGTGCAGCCCCAGCATTTT. Amino acid sequence: CASSRGGGVQPQHF.

This clonotype was seen just once. The chain recombines TRBV3-1 with TRBJ1-1, with D perhaps matching TRBD1 (5 bases). The CDR3 spans 16 residues. Germline-derived CDR1 and CDR2 are LGHDT and YNNKEL (reference sequence). Deletions cut 3 bases from V and 5 bases from J, with 19 bases between. CDR3 bases: TGTGCCAGCAGCCACCAAGGGTGGGGGGTAAAGACTGAAGCTTTCTTT. Translating gives CASSHQGWGVKTEAFF. The variable domain in full, with the rest retrieved from reference TRBV3-1 and TRBJ1-1, is DTAVSQTPKYLVTQMGNDKSIKCEQNLGHDTMYWYKQDSKKFLKIMFSYNNKELIINETVPNRFSPKSPDKAHLNLHINSLELGDSAVYFCASSHQGWGVKTEAFFGQGTRLTVV.

The chain recombines TRBV7-9 with TRBJ2-5, with D possibly matching TRBD1 (5 bases). V shed 5 bases and J shed 1 base, with 8 bases lying between them. The length of the CDR3 is 13 residues. The germline CDR1 and CDR2 sequences are SEHNR and FQNEAQ (reference sequence). This chain's CDR3 is CASSRDSQETQYF. The CDR3 DNA reads as TGTGCCAGCAGCCGAGACAGCCAAGAGACCCAGTACTTC.

V and J are TRBV5-1 and TRBJ2-5; D may be TRBD1 or TRBD2 (5 bases each). V was shortened by 0 bases and J by 5 bases, with 14 bases between the two germline ends. Per the germline V gene, CDR1 is SGHRS and CDR2 is YFSETQ. The CDR3 is made up of 15 amino acids. CDR3 region: CASSLVRGGAETQYF. CDR3 in DNA: TGCGCCAGCAGCTTGGTCCGGGGTGGGGCCGAGACCCAGTACTTC. Together with reference TRBV5-1 and TRBJ2-5, the CDR3 gives the full variable domain: KAGVTQTPRYLIKTRGQQVTLSCSPISGHRSVSWYQQTPGQGLQFLFEYFSETQRNKGNFPGRFSGRQFSNSRSEMNVSTLELGDSALYLCASSLVRGGAETQYFGPGTRLLVL.

The CDR3 nucleotides are TGTGCCAGCAGCAATACAGGATATAATTCACCCCTCCACTTT. Translating it yields CASSNTGYNSPLHF. The chain is built from TRBV6-5 and TRBJ1-6; D possibly corresponds to TRBD1 (5 bases). Trimming took off 6 bases at V and 4 bases at J, with 10 bases between the two ends. Germline assignment: CDR1 MNHEY and CDR2 SVGAGI. The CDR3 totals 14 residues.

The CDR3 is CASSQDLTYGYTF. For the CDR3, the DNA is TGTGCCAGCAGCCAAGATCTGACATATGGCTACACCTTC. V and J are TRBV3-1 and TRBJ1-2; D remains ambiguous. The germline CDR1 and CDR2 sequences are LGHDT and YNNKEL (reference sequence). V was clipped by 0 bases and J by 5 bases, with 7 bases between them. This CDR3 has 13 residues. Full variable domain (rest looked up from reference TRBV3-1 and TRBJ1-2): DTAVSQTPKYLVTQMGNDKSIKCEQNLGHDTMYWYKQDSKKFLKIMFSYNNKELIINETVPNRFSPKSPDKAHLNLHINSLELGDSAVYFCASSQDLTYGYTFGSGTRLTVV.

This chain links TRBV29-1 with TRBJ2-5; perhaps TRBD1 as D (5 bases). Trimming removed 6 bases at V and 1 base at J, with 12 bases between. This CDR3 is built from 13 residues. The V gene's germline CDR1 is SQVTM and CDR2 ANQGSEA. The CDR3 DNA sequence: TGCAGCGTGGGTCACAGGTTCCAAGAGACCCAGTACTTC. Translation: CSVGHRFQETQYF. Using reference TRBV29-1 and TRBJ2-5 for the parts outside the CDR3, the full variable domain is SAVISQKPSRDICQRGTSLTIQCQVDSQVTMMFWYRQQPGQSLTLIATANQGSEATYESGFVIDKFPISRPNLTFSTLTVSNMSPEDSSIYLCSVGHRFQETQYFGPGTRLLVL.

This chain connects TRBV15 to TRBJ2-1; a weak D match, TRBD2 (6 bases). Germline V gene data show CDR1 as LNHNV and CDR2 as YYDKDF (reference sequence). V lost 1 base, J lost 8 bases, and 9 bases lay in between. The CDR3 runs to 13 residues. CDR3 protein: CATSRATRDEQFF. The CDR3 region has the DNA TGTGCCACCAGCAGAGCGACTAGGGATGAGCAGTTCTTC.

The chain joins TRBV20-1 to TRBJ2-1; 8 bases map to TRBD2. The CDR3 sequence is 15 residues long. V trimming: 0 bases; J trimming: 8 bases; junction bases outside the gene matches: 9. CDR1 DFQATT and CDR2 SNEGSKA come from the germline V gene (reference sequence). The CDR3 loop reads CSAREYGGAWDEQFF. The CDR3 DNA follows: TGCAGTGCTAGAGAGTACGGGGGGGCATGGGATGAGCAGTTCTTC.

This chain joins TRBV29-1 and TRBJ2-2; 8 nucleotides align to TRBD1. The CDR3 loop spans 15 amino acids. With V trimmed by 6 bases and J by 1 base, 7 bases remained unmatched. Germline V lookup: CDR1 SQVTM, CDR2 ANQGSEA. The CDR3 sequence: CSVGTGTGNTGELFF. CDR3 nucleotide sequence: TGCAGCGTGGGAACCGGGACAGGGAACACCGGGGAGCTGTTTTTT.

This chain links TRBV29-1 with TRBJ2-1; 8 nucleotides line up with TRBD2. From germline, CDR1 is SQVTM and CDR2 ANQGSEA. V shed 4 bases and J 7 bases; nucleotides not matched to a gene: 9. The CDR3 totals 14 residues. The CDR3 DNA reads as TGCAGCGTTGGGTGGCCGGGGGGGCTTAATGAGCAGTTCTTC. It encodes CSVGWPGGLNEQFF.

The J gene is TRBJ2-3, the V gene TRBV24-1, with 8 nucleotides matching TRBD2. Trimming cost V 4 bases and J 6 bases; bases outside gene matches: 5. Germline loops: CDR1 KGHDR, CDR2 SFDVKD. The CDR3 runs to 14 residues. Here the CDR3 reads CATSEAGTSDTQYF. The CDR3 nucleotides read TGTGCCACCAGTGAGGCCGGGACTAGTGATACGCAGTATTTT.

The rearrangement joins TRBV6-6 to TRBJ2-1; 7 bases are a match to TRBD1. This CDR3 has 14 residues. The germline V gene encodes CDR1 MNHNY and CDR2 SVGAGI (reference sequence). Trimming at V came to 4 bases and at J to 1 base, leaving 1 base not matched to a gene. The CDR3 DNA is TGTGCCAGCAGTTGGGACAGTTCCTACAATGAGCAGTTCTTC. Its translation is CASSWDSSYNEQFF.

The chain joins TRBV28 to TRBJ1-1; 12 positions agree with TRBD1. Trimming removed 6 bases from V and 4 bases from J; junction bases left unmatched: 3. Germline V gene lookup returns CDR1 MDHEN and CDR2 SYDVKM. The CDR3 is 14 amino acids. The CDR3 nucleotides are TGTGCCAGCAGGGGACAGGGGGCTCGCACTGAAGCTTTCTTT. The encoded protein is CASRGQGARTEAFF.

This clonotype appeared a single time. The chain combines TRBV9 with TRBJ2-2; 9 bases are a match to TRBD2. The CDR3 loop spans 15 amino acids. CDR1 is SGDLS, CDR2 YYNGEE, per germline. V trimming: 7 bases; J trimming: 6 bases; junction bases outside the gene matches: 10. The CDR3 nucleotides read TGTGCCAGCGCCCCTCCGGCGGGAGGGTCCGGGGAGCTGTTTTTT. Protein: CASAPPAGGSGELFF.

This clonotype was seen once. The chain joins TRBV20-1 to TRBJ2-1; D is unresolved. The CDR3 spans 15 residues. Trimming shortened V by 5 bases and J by 1 base, and 15 bases separated the two germline ends. Germline V CDR1 and CDR2: DFQATT, SNEGSKA (reference sequence). The CDR3 coding sequence is TGCAGTGCTCAGTCGGCCGACTTATCCTACAATGAGCAGTTCTTC. This sequence encodes CSAQSADLSYNEQFF.

CDR3 loop: CASSYREGTEAFF. The CDR3 DNA reads TGTGCCAGCAGTTACAGGGAGGGCACTGAAGCTTTCTTT. This chain uses TRBV6-2 or TRBV6-3 with TRBJ1-1; D ambiguous. Germline values: CDR1 MNHEY, CDR2 SVGEGT. The CDR3 has 13 amino acids. With 2 bases removed from V and 4 bases from J, the gap between germline ends came to 8 bases.

The chain uses TRBV4-1 and TRBJ2-7; D perhaps matches TRBD2 (5 bases). Trimming shortened V by 3 bases and J by 2 bases, and 14 bases separated the two germline ends. CDR3 length: 15 amino acids. Germline assignment: CDR1 MGHRA and CDR2 YSYEKL. The CDR3 spells CASSQLATGAYEQYF. The DNA for the CDR3 is TGCGCCAGCAGCCAGTTAGCGACCGGGGCCTACGAGCAGTACTTC.

In this sample, this clonotype turned up once. The V gene is TRBV27, the J gene TRBJ1-5, with D unresolved. CDR3 length: 12 amino acids. V was trimmed by 3 bases and J by 2 bases, leaving 2 bases between them. Germline V gene sequence: CDR1 MNHEY, CDR2 SMNVEV (reference sequence). DNA of the CDR3: TGTGCCAGCAGTTTTCGCAATCAGCCCCAGCATTTT. Its protein is CASSFRNQPQHF.

On this clonotype: Mismatch with germline at one junction end may stem from a read error. V is TRBV15 and J is TRBJ1-5, with TRBD1 as a possible D gene (6 bases). The length of the CDR3 is 14 residues. Germline V gene data show CDR1 as LNHNV and CDR2 as YYDKDF (reference sequence). The CDR3 sequence: CATSGDILNRPQHF. CDR3 coding DNA: TGTGCCACCAGTGGGGACATTCTTAATCGGCCCCAGCATTTT.